Described below is a single T cell receptor beta chain sequence and its context. Antigen specificity is unknown. TCRdb's copy holds only in-frame clones and misses some; the assay was immunoSEQ multiplex PCR. The sample contains about 53,000 clones, 92% of which appear only once. Per the germline V gene, CDR1 is LGHNA and CDR2 is YSLEER. With 2 bases clipped from V and 8 bases from J, the junction kept 8 bases outside the gene matches. The CDR3 is made up of 15 amino acids. The sample comes from a study of cytomegalovirus exposure and HLA in healthy donors. Study-wide results and limits: For most TCR sequences rarity was the rule, although some public TCRs occurred in many donors. According to the study, 150 to 200 TCR beta chains were cytomegalovirus-associated. In vitro checks showed that a few CMV-associated chains really do target CMV antigens.

The V call is TRBV4-3, the J call TRBJ2-1; 8 nucleotides align to TRBD1. The sequencing sample was made of PBMCs. The clonotype comes from a man aged 18 to 29 in good health and CMV-seronegative. The CDR3 protein is CASSQTGTGYHEQFF. DNA of the CDR3: TGCGCCAGCAGCCAAACCGGGACAGGTTATCATGAGCAGTTCTTC.